The 19 T cell receptor beta chains given below trace back to one sample, sequenced in a study of cytomegalovirus exposure and HLA in healthy donors (dated by TCRdb to the late 2010s). The library came from the immunoSEQ multiplex PCR assay. For the multiplex PCR, a mixture combining 60 forward primers for TCR Vbeta segments and 13 reverse primers for TCR Jbeta segments was used. In its TCRdb copy, this immuneACCESS table keeps in-frame sequences only and misses some clones. Where compared with another copy, unresolved V genes explain less than half of these, and the others have no known cause. The sample includes about 97,000 clones, with 9.4% observed a single time. The top ten hold around 5% of the sample. Source material: PBMCs. The receptor set was obtained from a man in his forties or fifties in good health and CMV-seropositive.

V usage is TRBV7-2 and J usage is TRBJ2-1; 8 bases align to TRBD2. This CDR3 has 15 amino acids. Trimming removed 5 bases from V and 4 bases from J; junction bases left unmatched: 7. Germline-derived CDR1 and CDR2 are SGHTA and FQGNSA. The CDR3 reads CASSPREGRYNEQFF. In DNA, the CDR3 is TGTGCCAGCAGCCCACGGGAGGGACGATACAATGAGCAGTTCTTC.

The chain has TRBV30 and TRBJ1-2; D remains ambiguous. Germline CDR1 and CDR2: GTSNPN and SVGIG (reference sequence). There are 12 residues in the CDR3. The germline V and J ends were trimmed by 3 bases and 4 bases, with 9 bases remaining between them. The CDR3 protein is CAWRQPFYGYTF. The CDR3 nucleotides are TGTGCCTGGAGACAACCGTTCTATGGCTACACCTTC.

This clone was counted only a few times. The rearrangement uses TRBV2 and TRBJ1-6; D unresolved. Germline V gene lookup returns CDR1 SNHLY and CDR2 FYNNEI. The CDR3 sequence is 17 residues long. Trimming took 10 bases from V and 0 from J, leaving 19 bases between them. CDR3 sequence: CATTSEDGSSYNSPLHF. The CDR3 DNA reads TGTGCCACAACCTCTGAAGACGGGAGCTCCTATAATTCACCCCTCCACTTT.

The rearrangement uses TRBV5-1 and TRBJ1-1, with a weak D call TRBD1 (5 bases). Germline V gene sequence: CDR1 SGHRS, CDR2 YFSETQ. CDR3 size: 17 residues. V was clipped by 3 bases and J by 3 bases, with 21 bases between them. CDR3 in amino acids: CASSWVRGGFWYTEAFF. Written as DNA, the CDR3 is TGCGCCAGCAGCTGGGTACGGGGGGGATTTTGGTACACTGAAGCTTTCTTT.

This clone was found many times. The chain couples TRBV28 to TRBJ2-3; 8 bases agree with TRBD2. V shed 3 bases, J shed 2 bases, and the junction held 4 bases outside the gene matches. The CDR3 runs to 15 residues. Germline V gives CDR1 MDHEN, CDR2 SYDVKM. The CDR3 sequence is CASSLTAGDTDTQYF. As DNA, the CDR3 is TGTGCCAGCAGTTTGACAGCGGGAGACACAGATACGCAGTATTTT.

CDR3 coding DNA: TGTGCCTGGAGTGCAGGGTTGTATAGCAATCAGCCCCAGCATTTT. This encodes CAWSAGLYSNQPQHF. The chain links TRBV30 to TRBJ1-5; possible D gene TRBD1, 5 bases. Trimming shortened V by 1 base and J by 0 bases, and 10 bases separated the two germline ends. Germline V gene data show CDR1 as GTSNPN and CDR2 as SVGIG (reference sequence). This CDR3 is 15 amino acids long.

This clone was observed at least ten times. This chain connects TRBV28 to TRBJ2-6, with D perhaps matching TRBD1 (6 bases). Deletions cut 2 bases from V and 4 bases from J, with 9 bases between. Germline V gene sequence: CDR1 MDHEN, CDR2 SYDVKM. The CDR3 length is 15 residues. The CDR3 bases are TGTGCCAGCAGTTTACAGGGGTACGGGGCCAACGTCCTGACTTTC. It encodes CASSLQGYGANVLTF. Filled out from reference TRBV28 and TRBJ2-6, the complete variable domain reads DVKVTQSSRYLVKRTGEKVFLECVQDMDHENMFWYRQDPGLGLRLIYFSYDVKMKEKGDIPEGYSVSREKKERFSLILESASTNQTSMYLCASSLQGYGANVLTFGAGSRLTVL.

The chain employs TRBV18 and TRBJ1-1, with D maybe TRBD1 (5 bases). The CDR3 sequence is 14 residues long. The germline CDR1 and CDR2 sequences are KGHSH and LQKENI. V was cut by 2 bases and J by 0 bases, with 7 bases left in between. CDR3 nucleotide sequence: TGTGCCAGCTCACCAGACAGAATGAACACTGAAGCTTTCTTT. Amino acid sequence: CASSPDRMNTEAFF.

This clone occurred a few times. A junction boundary mismatches the germline segment, possibly from a read error. The gene calls are TRBV7-8 and TRBJ1-1; 7 bases map to TRBD1. This CDR3 contains 12 residues. Germline CDR1 is SGHVS and CDR2 is FQNEAQ. CDR3 residues: CASSLAGGPVIF. CDR3 in DNA: TGTGCCAGCAGCTTAGCAGGGGGCCCGGTGATCTTT.

The rearrangement joins TRBV5-6 to TRBJ2-7, with 8 positions matching TRBD1. The CDR3 has 14 residues. The germline V gene encodes CDR1 SGHDT and CDR2 YYEEEE. V trimming: 0 bases; J trimming: 4 bases; junction bases outside the gene matches: 3. CDR3 amino acids: CASSLGGDRYEQYF. The CDR3 DNA follows: TGTGCCAGCAGCTTGGGGGGGGACAGGTACGAGCAGTACTTC.

The V gene is TRBV30, the J gene TRBJ2-1; 7 positions match TRBD2. V was clipped by 4 bases and J by 5 bases; unmatched bases: 5. The CDR3 extends over 13 amino acids. Germline V gives CDR1 GTSNPN, CDR2 SVGIG (reference sequence). CDR3 DNA: TGTGCCTGGAATCAGGGAGGGAACAATGAGCAGTTCTTC. This translates into CAWNQGGNNEQFF. Looking up the rest from reference TRBV30 and TRBJ2-1 gives the full variable domain: SQTIHQWPATLVQPVGSPLSLECTVEGTSNPNLYWYRQAAGRGLQLLFYSVGIGQISSEVPQNLSASRPQDRQFILSSKKLLLSDSGFYLCAWNQGGNNEQFFGPGTRLTVL.

The chain couples TRBV5-6 to TRBJ1-3, with 7 nucleotides matching TRBD1. V was pared by 5 bases and J by 0 bases, with 5 bases of the junction left unmatched. Germline-derived CDR1 and CDR2 are SGHDT and YYEEEE. CDR3 length: 15 residues. Written as DNA, the CDR3 is TGTGCCAGCAGGTACAGGGGTAGCTCTGGAAACACCATATATTTT. It is translated as CASRYRGSSGNTIYF. Full variable domain (remainder filled in from reference TRBV5-6 and TRBJ1-3): DAGVTQSPTHLIKTRGQQVTLRCSPKSGHDTVSWYQQALGQGPQFIFQYYEEEERQRGNFPDRFSGHQFPNYSSELNVNALLLGDSALYLCASRYRGSSGNTIYFGEGSWLTVV.

This clone was seen only a few times. The rearrangement links TRBV7-9 to TRBJ1-1; TRBD1 matches at 11 bases. Germline CDR1 SEHNR, CDR2 FQNEAQ (reference sequence). J lost 4 bases, V lost 3 bases, and 1 base had no gene match. This CDR3 has 14 residues. The CDR3 DNA follows: TGTGCCAGCAGCTTCGGACAGGGGGCCACTGAAGCTTTCTTT. Its protein is CASSFGQGATEAFF.

This clone was observed a handful of times. The CDR3 reads CASSGTSGSYEQYF. CDR3 nucleotides: TGTGCCAGCTCCGGGACTAGCGGGAGTTACGAGCAGTACTTC. The chain employs TRBV18 and TRBJ2-7; 14 nucleotides agree with TRBD2. The V segment lost 6 bases and the J segment 4 bases; nucleotides outside the gene matches: 2. This CDR3 contains 14 residues. The germline V gene encodes CDR1 KGHSH and CDR2 LQKENI.

The chain combines TRBV19 with TRBJ2-6, with no clear D. Trimming left V 6 bases short and J 2 bases short, with 5 bases between. Germline CDR1 is LNHDA and CDR2 is SQIVND (reference sequence). The CDR3 runs 13 residues. This CDR3 reads CASSATGANVLTF. The CDR3 DNA is TGTGCCAGTAGCGCGACTGGGGCCAACGTCCTGACTTTC.

This clone was seen a handful of times. The V call is TRBV10-3, the J call TRBJ2-1, with 10 nucleotides matching TRBD2. This CDR3 comprises 14 residues. V was pared by 3 bases and J by 5 bases, with 1 base of the junction left unmatched. CDR1 and CDR2 from the germline V gene are ENHRY and SYGVKD. CDR3 in amino acids: CAISETSGDNEQFF. The CDR3 nucleotides read TGTGCCATCAGTGAAACTAGCGGGGACAATGAGCAGTTCTTC.

This clone was seen a handful of times. V and J are TRBV4-2 and TRBJ2-1; tentative D call: TRBD2 (5 bases). V lost 0 bases, J lost 2 bases, and 11 bases lay in between. The CDR3 length is 16 residues. Germline CDR1 LGHNA, CDR2 YNFKEQ. The CDR3 reads CASSQDGAATYNEQFF. CDR3 nucleotides: TGTGCCAGCAGCCAAGATGGAGCGGCTACCTACAATGAGCAGTTCTTC.

This chain connects TRBV5-1 to TRBJ2-5; weak D call: TRBD2 (5 bases). The germline V and J ends were trimmed by 0 bases and 5 bases, with 14 bases remaining between them. The CDR3 has 15 residues. The germline CDR1 and CDR2 sequences are SGHRS and YFSETQ. Here the CDR3 DNA reads TGCGCCAGCAGCTTGGTTTCGAGGGCGGGCGAGACCCAGTACTTC. Its translation: CASSLVSRAGETQYF.

At least ten counts were recorded for this clone. The rearrangement links TRBV18 to TRBJ2-3; the D gene is possibly TRBD1 (5 bases). The CDR3 loop spans 15 amino acids. V was trimmed by 5 bases and J by 0 bases, leaving 12 bases between them. CDR1 and CDR2 (germline): KGHSH, LQKENI. CDR3 residues: CASSATGMSTDTQYF. The CDR3 coding sequence is TGTGCCAGCTCAGCCACAGGAATGAGCACAGATACGCAGTATTTT.